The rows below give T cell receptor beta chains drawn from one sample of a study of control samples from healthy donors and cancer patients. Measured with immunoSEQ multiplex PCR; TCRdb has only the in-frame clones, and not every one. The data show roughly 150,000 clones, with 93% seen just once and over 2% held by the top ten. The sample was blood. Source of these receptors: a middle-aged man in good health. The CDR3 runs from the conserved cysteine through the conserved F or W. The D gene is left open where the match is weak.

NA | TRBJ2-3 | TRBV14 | CASSPGHITQYF
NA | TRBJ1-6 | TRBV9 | CASSVEHHNSPLHF
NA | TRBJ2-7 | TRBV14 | CASSHTETQYF
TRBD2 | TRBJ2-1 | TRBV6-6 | CASRTSGRYNEQFF
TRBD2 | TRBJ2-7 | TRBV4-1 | CASTLGEGTGEQYF
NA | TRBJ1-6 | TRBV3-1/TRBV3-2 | CASSPVVSSYNSPLHF
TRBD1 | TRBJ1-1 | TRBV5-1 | CASSLSTGQGSEAFF
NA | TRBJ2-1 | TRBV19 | CATRGPFSYNEQFF
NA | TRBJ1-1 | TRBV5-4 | CASSRKDGDQAFF
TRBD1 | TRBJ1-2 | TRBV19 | CASTEGDRDYGYTF
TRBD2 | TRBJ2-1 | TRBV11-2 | CASSPSGSTYNEQFF
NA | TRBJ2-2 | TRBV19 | CASSIGTRELFF
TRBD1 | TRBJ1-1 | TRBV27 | CASRAGTGVLNTEAFF
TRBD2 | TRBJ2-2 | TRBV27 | CASSGGRVFGTGELFF
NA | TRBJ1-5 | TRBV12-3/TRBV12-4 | CASSLSSNQPQHF
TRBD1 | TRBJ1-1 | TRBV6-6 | CASITGGDTEAFF
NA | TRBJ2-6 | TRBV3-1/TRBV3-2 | CASSQRGTGANVLTF
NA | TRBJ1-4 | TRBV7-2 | CASSPEGRSFGKLFF
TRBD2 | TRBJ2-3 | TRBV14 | CASSLASGRGTDTQYF
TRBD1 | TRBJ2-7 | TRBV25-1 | CASSAPKQGNPYEQYF
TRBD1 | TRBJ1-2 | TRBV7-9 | CASSTRGDGYTF
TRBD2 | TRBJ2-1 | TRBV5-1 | CASSLFTSGSSYNEQFF
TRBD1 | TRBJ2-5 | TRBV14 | CASSLWTGQETQYF
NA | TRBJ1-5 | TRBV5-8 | CASSLEGRHNQPQHF
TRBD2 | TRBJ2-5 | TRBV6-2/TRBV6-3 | CASSYWGLARGSETQYF
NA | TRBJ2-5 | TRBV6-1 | CASGGLGGLETQYF
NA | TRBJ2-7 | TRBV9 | CASSVHTKDEQYF
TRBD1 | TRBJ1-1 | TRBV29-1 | CSVLGQANTEAFF
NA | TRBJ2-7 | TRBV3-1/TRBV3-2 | CASTYRDSYEQYF
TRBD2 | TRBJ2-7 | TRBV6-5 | CASSFATSGTYEQYF
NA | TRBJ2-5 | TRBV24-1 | CATSDFGTQETQYF
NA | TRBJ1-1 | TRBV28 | CASSLGGPREAFF
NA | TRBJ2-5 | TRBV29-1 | CSVGVSTQETQYF
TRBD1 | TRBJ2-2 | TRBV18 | CASSPWRQGNTGELFF
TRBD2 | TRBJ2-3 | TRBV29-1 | CSVELRGRATDTQYF
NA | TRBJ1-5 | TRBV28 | CASSLSSPGVVSNQPQHF
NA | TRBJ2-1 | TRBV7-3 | CASSLSRDYNEQFF
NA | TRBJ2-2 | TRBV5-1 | CASSLEVSNTGELFF
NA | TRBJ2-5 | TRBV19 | CASSIRKGVGETQYF
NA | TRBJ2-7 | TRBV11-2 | CASSLHAYEQYF
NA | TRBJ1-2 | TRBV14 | CASSQQGGGYGYTF
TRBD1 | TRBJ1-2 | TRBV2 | CASSERPGTGDGGYTF